The 24 T cell receptor beta chains below were found in one sample sequenced in a study of naive and memory T cell subsets. The beta constant-region primer was an equimolar mix of two oligonucleotides covering TRBC1 and TRBC2. TCRdb recomputed calls from the UMI-ligation and nested PCR reads with MiXCR, one row per CDR3 protein. The sample holds 75,000 to 85,000 distinct CDR3 sequences, roughly 14% seen once. What was sequenced was central memory CD4+ T cells from blood. The receptors come from a human donor in good health.

The V call is TRBV10-3, the J call TRBJ2-3, with 11 nucleotides matching TRBD1. V gave up 6 bases and J gave up 3 bases; unmatched junction bases: 5. The CDR3 has 15 residues. Per germline, CDR1 ENHRY and CDR2 SYGVKD. CDR3 DNA: TGTGCCATCAGAGAGGGACAGGGGGAAACAGATACGCAGTATTTT. It codes for CAIREGQGETDTQYF.

The chain has TRBV6-2 or TRBV6-3 and TRBJ1-1, with D unresolved. The CDR3 is 14 residues long. With 4 bases removed from V and 1 base from J, the gap between germline ends came to 10 bases. Germline lookup yields CDR1 MNHEY and CDR2 SVGEGT. The CDR3 DNA sequence: TGTGCCAGCAGTTTGAGGCAGAGGAACACTGAAGCTTTCTTT. It is translated as CASSLRQRNTEAFF.

Here the CDR3 reads CASSLPLGGTGVSNQPQHF. CDR3 bases: TGTGCCAGCAGTCTCCCCTTGGGGGGGACAGGGGTTAGCAATCAGCCCCAGCATTTT. The chain has TRBV6-1 and TRBJ1-5; 10 bases align to TRBD1. The junction had 13 bases not matched to a gene; V was cut back by 5 bases and J by 0 bases. This CDR3 comprises 19 residues. In germline, CDR1 is MNHNS, CDR2 SASEGT.

To note about this clonotype: This likely comes from a read error, as the CDR3 has no conserved phenylalanine or tryptophan at its end. The V gene is TRBV6-1, the J gene TRBJ2-7, with D possibly being TRBD1 (5 bases). Germline-derived CDR1 and CDR2 are MNHNS and SASEGT. This CDR3 is built from 15 residues. This CDR3 is CASSEDDRAPYEQYL. CDR3 DNA: TGTGCCAGCAGCGAAGATGACAGAGCCCCCTACGAGCAGTACCTC.

This clonotype was observed a few times. V and J are TRBV7-2 and TRBJ2-3, with 7 bases lining up with TRBD1. Germline V gene sequence: CDR1 SGHTA, CDR2 FQGNSA. The CDR3 sequence is 15 residues long. Trimming cost V 5 bases and J 1 base; bases outside gene matches: 6. The chain's CDR3 is CASSLQGKGTDTQYF. CDR3 sequence (DNA): TGTGCCAGCAGCCTACAGGGGAAGGGCACAGATACGCAGTATTTT.

The chain links TRBV14 to TRBJ2-5; no reliable D call. Trimming pared 3 bases from V and 0 bases from J, leaving 2 bases between. The CDR3 has 12 amino acids. Per the germline V gene, CDR1 is SGHDN and CDR2 is FVKESK. The CDR3, as DNA: TGTGCCAGCAGCCATTACCAAGAGACCCAGTACTTC. Protein: CASSHYQETQYF.

The chain joins TRBV5-5 to TRBJ1-4, with 8 bases identical to TRBD1. The germline CDR1 and CDR2 sequences are SGHKS and YYEKEE (reference sequence). The CDR3 has 14 amino acids. V gave up 3 bases and J gave up 8 bases; unmatched junction bases: 6. For the CDR3, the DNA is TGTGCCAGCAGCTCTGGACAGGGTAGGGAAAAACTGTTTTTT. Residues: CASSSGQGREKLFF.

A few counts support this clonotype. The chain links TRBV12-3 or TRBV12-4 to TRBJ1-1; D gene unclear. The V end was cut by 5 bases, the J end by 2 bases, with 12 bases between. This CDR3 is built from 14 residues. CDR3 sequence (DNA): TGTGCCAGCAGTAGCCAGTTTATTAACACTGAAGCTTTCTTT. Its translation: CASSSQFINTEAFF.

This chain joins TRBV7-2 and TRBJ2-1, with 8 bases matching TRBD1. CDR1 is SGHTA, CDR2 FQGNSA, per germline. CDR3 size: 15 residues. After removal of 4 bases from V and 1 base from J, the junction contained 3 bases not matched to a gene. The DNA of the CDR3 is TGTGCCAGCAGCTCCGACAGGGGTTCCTACAATGAGCAGTTCTTC. Translating it yields CASSSDRGSYNEQFF. The full variable domain, with the rest looked up from reference TRBV7-2 and TRBJ2-1, is GAGVSQSPSNKVTEKGKDVELRCDPISGHTALYWYRQSLGQGLEFLIYFQGNSAPDKSGLPSDRFSAERTGGSVSTLTIQRTQQEDSAVYLCASSSDRGSYNEQFFGPGTRLTVL.

The chain links TRBV3-1 to TRBJ2-3; unclear D gene. The CDR3 has 13 residues. Germline CDR1 is LGHDT and CDR2 is YNNKEL (reference sequence). Trimming took 0 bases from V and 7 from J, leaving 8 bases between them. The CDR3 reads CASSQDLRNTQYF. The CDR3 bases are TGTGCCAGCAGCCAAGATCTGAGGAATACGCAGTATTTT.

This clonotype appeared a few times. This chain joins TRBV5-1 and TRBJ2-6, with D unclear. Germline V CDR1 and CDR2: SGHRS, YFSETQ. V was clipped by 2 bases and J by 0 bases, with 6 bases between them. CDR3 size: 15 residues. Here the CDR3 DNA reads TGCGCCAGCAGCTTTCCAGACTCTGGGGCCAACGTCCTGACTTTC. It codes for CASSFPDSGANVLTF. The full variable domain, completed using reference TRBV5-1 and TRBJ2-6, is KAGVTQTPRYLIKTRGQQVTLSCSPISGHRSVSWYQQTPGQGLQFLFEYFSETQRNKGNFPGRFSGRQFSNSRSEMNVSTLELGDSALYLCASSFPDSGANVLTFGAGSRLTVL.

A few counts support this clonotype. The chain carries TRBV29-1 and TRBJ1-2, with unresolved D. Germline V CDR1 and CDR2: SQVTM, ANQGSEA. The CDR3 runs to 14 residues. Trimming took 5 bases from V and 0 from J, leaving 13 bases between them. The CDR3 DNA is TGCAGCGTTCTCTCCCACGAGTCTAACTATGGCTACACCTTC. Encoded protein: CSVLSHESNYGYTF.

The chain combines TRBV12-3 or TRBV12-4 with TRBJ2-3; no firm D call. Trimming shortened V by 2 bases and J by 4 bases, and 7 bases separated the two germline ends. This CDR3 spans 13 amino acids. The CDR3 reads CASSLPPADTQYF. Written as DNA, the CDR3 is TGTGCCAGCAGTTTACCCCCGGCAGATACGCAGTATTTT.

The chain couples TRBV24-1 to TRBJ2-5; 10 nucleotides line up with TRBD1. CDR1 is KGHDR and CDR2 is SFDVKD in the germline V gene. With V trimmed by 2 bases and J by 4 bases, 3 bases remained unmatched. This CDR3 has 15 amino acids. CDR3 sequence (DNA): TGTGCCACCAGTGATTCGGGACAGGGGCGAGAGACCCAGTACTTC. Encoded protein: CATSDSGQGRETQYF.

This clonotype was seen a few times. The chain carries TRBV5-6 and TRBJ1-1; no firm D call. CDR1 SGHDT and CDR2 YYEEEE come from the germline V gene. The CDR3 is made up of 15 amino acids. V lost 0 bases and J lost 5, with 14 bases in between. The CDR3 region is CASSLVPGKGTEAFF. The DNA for the CDR3 is TGTGCCAGCAGCTTGGTCCCGGGGAAAGGGACTGAAGCTTTCTTT.

The gene calls are TRBV7-2 and TRBJ2-7; a possible D gene is TRBD2 (6 bases). Trimming shortened V by 1 base and J by 2 bases, and 18 bases separated the two germline ends. Germline assignment: CDR1 SGHTA and CDR2 FQGNSA. There are 17 residues in the CDR3. The CDR3 DNA reads as TGTGCCAGCAGCTTAGGCCTAGCGAGAAATTCTCCCTACGAGCAGTACTTC. Translation: CASSLGLARNSPYEQYF.

This chain links TRBV7-9 with TRBJ1-5; tentative D call: TRBD1 (5 bases). The V end lost 1 base, the J end lost 5 bases, and 15 bases lay between the germline ends. The CDR3 sequence is 16 residues long. Germline CDR1 reads SEHNR; CDR2 reads FQNEAQ (reference sequence). The CDR3 DNA follows: TGTGCCAGCAGCTTAGATGGGGGGAGGTCAGATCAGCCCCAGCATTTT. Protein: CASSLDGGRSDQPQHF.

This clonotype came up many times. This chain joins TRBV2 and TRBJ2-3; TRBD2 matches at 8 bases. The CDR3 covers 15 residues. The V segment lost 4 bases and the J segment 0 bases; nucleotides outside the gene matches: 3. Germline CDR1 reads SNHLY; CDR2 reads FYNNEI. The CDR3 DNA is TGTGCCAGCAGTGCCGGCGGGGGGAGCACAGATACGCAGTATTTT. Translating it yields CASSAGGGSTDTQYF.

V gene TRBV2 combines with J gene TRBJ1-1; 8 bases map to TRBD1. The CDR3 extends over 16 amino acids. The germline CDR1 and CDR2 sequences are SNHLY and FYNNEI. Trimming took 4 bases from V and 4 from J; bases not matched to a gene: 11. The DNA of the CDR3 is TGTGCCAGCAGTGGGGGAACAGGGGGTCGGGGCACTGAAGCTTTCTTT. Translating it yields CASSGGTGGRGTEAFF.

This clonotype is a singleton in its sample. The V and J genes are TRBV7-2 and TRBJ2-5; D could derive from TRBD1 or TRBD2 (5 bases each). The V end lost 4 bases, the J end lost 4 bases, and 13 bases lay between the germline ends. The CDR3 spans 14 residues. CDR1 and CDR2 from the germline V gene are SGHTA and FQGNSA. The CDR3 loop is CASSSPGGLETQYF. CDR3 coding DNA: TGTGCCAGCAGCTCACCTGGGGGTTTAGAGACCCAGTACTTC. Variable domain in full (rest from reference TRBV7-2 and TRBJ2-5): GAGVSQSPSNKVTEKGKDVELRCDPISGHTALYWYRQSLGQGLEFLIYFQGNSAPDKSGLPSDRFSAERTGGSVSTLTIQRTQQEDSAVYLCASSSPGGLETQYFGPGTRLLVL.

This clonotype was seen ten or more times. This sequence joins TRBV10-1 and TRBJ2-1, with D possibly matching TRBD2 (6 bases). The germline CDR1 and CDR2 sequences are WNHNN and SYGVQD (reference sequence). Trimming cost V 4 bases and J 5 bases, with 12 bases left between them. The CDR3 has 14 amino acids. The DNA for the CDR3 is TGCGCCAGCAGTGCATCCGGGACTCACAATGAGCAGTTCTTC. This encodes CASSASGTHNEQFF.

This clonotype was observed a handful of times. J is TRBJ2-1 and V is TRBV20-1, with 13 nucleotides matching TRBD2. The V gene's germline CDR1 is DFQATT and CDR2 SNEGSKA (reference sequence). The V gene end was trimmed by 6 bases and the J gene end by 15 bases; junction bases not matched to a gene: 11. This CDR3 is 13 amino acids long. CDR3 sequence: CSAIGLAGVGPFF. The CDR3 DNA sequence: TGCAGTGCCATCGGACTAGCGGGAGTTGGCCCGTTCTTC.

This sequence joins TRBV3-1 and TRBJ1-1, with D hard to call. V lost 1 base and J lost 2, with 5 bases in between. The CDR3 sequence is 13 residues long. Germline CDR1 reads LGHDT; CDR2 reads YNNKEL (reference sequence). In DNA form, the CDR3 reads TGTGCCAGCAGCCAAGCGTTTAACACTGAAGCTTTCTTT. This codes for CASSQAFNTEAFF.

This clonotype appeared many times. V usage is TRBV27 and J usage is TRBJ1-5; 8 bases are shared with TRBD1. The junction had 2 bases not matched to a gene; V was cut back by 2 bases and J by 5 bases. The V gene's germline CDR1 is MNHEY and CDR2 SMNVEV (reference sequence). The CDR3 runs 14 residues. The CDR3 region has the DNA TGTGCCAGCAGTTTAACGACAGGGGATCAGCCCCAGCATTTT. Translated: CASSLTTGDQPQHF.